Below are 26 T cell receptor beta chains sequenced from a single sample in a study of T-cell reconstitution after alpha-beta-depleted transplantation in children. Unique molecular identifiers were incorporated when the TCRbeta library was constructed. TCRdb re-derived calls from the PCR reads in MiXCR, one entry per CDR3 protein. This table holds some 460,000 distinct CDR3 sequences, 15% to 20% found once. The material was PBMCs, mostly from graft donor cells, obtained 360 days after TCRalphabeta/CD19-depleted stem cell transplant. The receptors shown here come from a boy under two years old who had a stem cell transplant for Wiskott-Aldrich syndrome, so the T cells may come from the graft donor.

This clonotype was recorded a few times. The chain uses TRBV6-5 and TRBJ2-1; a possible D gene is TRBD2 (5 bases). V lost 0 bases to trimming and J lost 5 bases, with 8 bases between them. The germline CDR1 and CDR2 sequences are MNHEY and SVGAGI. This CDR3 region has 14 residues. The CDR3 here is CASSYSAGNNEQFF. CDR3 in DNA: TGTGCCAGCAGTTACTCGGCGGGTAACAATGAGCAGTTCTTC.

This chain uses TRBV7-2 with TRBJ2-4; D is possibly TRBD1 (6 bases). The CDR3 is made up of 15 amino acids. The V end was cut by 8 bases, the J end by 7 bases, with 21 bases between. From germline, CDR1 is SGHTA and CDR2 FQGNSA. Here the CDR3 DNA reads TGTGCCAGCCGTCCCCGGAACAGGGATATTAACATTCAGTACTTC. Translated, it gives CASRPRNRDINIQYF.

This sequence joins TRBV2 and TRBJ2-6; unclear D gene. V was pared by 6 bases and J by 0 bases, with 18 bases between. Germline V gene lookup returns CDR1 SNHLY and CDR2 FYNNEI. The CDR3 totals 18 residues. The CDR3 spells CASSSRRELGSGANVLTF. Written as DNA, the CDR3 is TGTGCCAGCAGCAGCCGGCGAGAACTGGGCTCTGGGGCCAACGTCCTGACTTTC.

The chain links TRBV5-1 to TRBJ2-7; the match to TRBD1 covers 9 bases. J lost 1 base, V lost 4 bases, and 6 bases had no gene match. Germline V gives CDR1 SGHRS, CDR2 YFSETQ. CDR3 size: 15 residues. CDR3 DNA: TGCGCCAGCAGCGTGACAGGGGGAAGGTCCTACGAGCAGTACTTC. Translated: CASSVTGGRSYEQYF.

The chain combines TRBV7-9 with TRBJ2-5, with D hard to call. Germline CDR1 and CDR2: SEHNR and FQNEAQ (reference sequence). This CDR3 is 16 amino acids long. V was pared by 1 base and J by 9 bases, with 21 bases between. CDR3 nucleotides: TGTGCCAGCAGCTTAGTGTATCCGCGGACCGAATCGGCCCAGTACTTC. Its protein product is CASSLVYPRTESAQYF. Supplemented by reference TRBV7-9 and TRBJ2-5, the full variable domain reads DTGVSQNPRHKITKRGQNVTFRCDPISEHNRLYWYRQTLGQGPEFLTYFQNEAQLEKSRLLSDRFSAERPKGSFSTLEIQRTEQGDSAMYLCASSLVYPRTESAQYFGPGTRLLVL.

The chain has TRBV9 and TRBJ2-3, with 9 bases fitting TRBD2. The V segment lost 0 bases and the J segment 4 bases; nucleotides outside the gene matches: 3. The CDR3 covers 15 residues. CDR1 is SGDLS and CDR2 is YYNGEE in the germline V gene. CDR3 DNA sequence: TGTGCCAGCAGCGTAGGGGGGACTAGCCCAGATACGCAGTATTTT. Translation gives CASSVGGTSPDTQYF.

This clonotype was recorded many times. The chain has TRBV5-1 and TRBJ2-5; D is unclear. The CDR3 spans 14 residues. CDR1 is SGHRS, CDR2 YFSETQ, per germline. Trimming pared 2 bases from V and 2 bases from J, leaving 10 bases between. The CDR3, as DNA: TGCGCCAGCAGCTTAAACAGTGTACAAGAGACCCAGTACTTC. Protein: CASSLNSVQETQYF.

This chain uses TRBV5-1 with TRBJ2-3; possibly TRBD2 for D (6 bases). Germline CDR1 reads SGHRS; CDR2 reads YFSETQ. The CDR3 consists of 16 residues. The V end lost 4 bases, the J end lost 4 bases, and 19 bases lay between the germline ends. The CDR3 protein is CASSPYGSIGPDTQYF. The CDR3 region has the DNA TGCGCCAGCAGCCCGTACGGGAGTATCGGACCAGATACGCAGTATTTT.

The chain employs TRBV30 and TRBJ2-1, with D perhaps TRBD1 (5 bases). The V and J ends lost 3 bases and 13 bases respectively, with 13 bases between them. The CDR3 runs to 11 residues. Germline CDR1 is GTSNPN and CDR2 is SVGIG (reference sequence). CDR3 in amino acids: CAWRGAHTQFF. The CDR3 bases are TGTGCCTGGAGAGGGGCCCACACCCAGTTCTTC.

This clonotype showed up just a few times. The chain couples TRBV6-2 or TRBV6-3 to TRBJ2-3; TRBD1 might be the D (6 bases). The CDR3 consists of 14 residues. Trimming shortened V by 8 bases and J by 1 base, and 13 bases separated the two germline ends. Germline-derived CDR1 and CDR2 are MNHEY and SVGEGT. The CDR3 is CASAGAPGTDTQYF. The CDR3 bases are TGTGCCAGCGCAGGGGCCCCAGGCACAGATACGCAGTATTTT.

The V and J genes are TRBV11-2 and TRBJ2-1, with D tentatively TRBD2 (5 bases). There are 17 residues in the CDR3. The V end was cut by 2 bases, the J end by 6 bases, with 20 bases between. The germline V gene encodes CDR1 SGHAT and CDR2 FQNNGV. The CDR3 DNA reads as TGTGCCAGCAGCTTACTGGTCGCGACGGGAAGAGGCAATGAGCAGTTCTTC. Amino acids: CASSLLVATGRGNEQFF. Complete variable domain (other parts from reference TRBV11-2 and TRBJ2-1): EAGVAQSPRYKIIEKRQSVAFWCNPISGHATLYWYQQILGQGPKLLIQFQNNGVVDDSQLPKDRFSAERLKGVDSTLKIQPAKLEDSAVYLCASSLLVATGRGNEQFFGPGTRLTVL.

This clonotype occurred a few times. The chain employs TRBV28 and TRBJ1-5; D is unclear. Trimming shortened V by 4 bases and J by 3 bases, and 22 bases separated the two germline ends. Germline CDR1 reads MDHEN; CDR2 reads SYDVKM. The CDR3 is 18 residues long. CDR3 amino acids: CASSSPFSRHLINQPQHF. In DNA form, the CDR3 reads TGTGCCAGCAGTTCCCCATTTTCCCGACATCTTATCAATCAGCCCCAGCATTTT.

At least ten counts were recorded for this clonotype. Relative to the germline gene, one junction end is altered; a read error may explain this. The rearrangement joins TRBV5-1 to TRBJ2-3; no clear D. The CDR3 runs 12 residues. Germline CDR1 SGHRS, CDR2 YFSETQ. The CDR3 here is CASSSPTDTQYF. The CDR3 region has the DNA TGTGCCAGCAGTTCCCCCACAGATACGCAGTATTTT.

This rearrangement joins TRBV29-1 to TRBJ2-5; D not resolved. The CDR3 consists of 12 residues. Germline CDR1 reads SQVTM; CDR2 reads ANQGSEA. V gave up 4 bases and J gave up 4 bases, with 10 bases separating them. CDR3 sequence reads: CSVALRRETQYF. CDR3 nucleotide sequence: TGCAGCGTTGCCTTACGTCGAGAGACCCAGTACTTC.

This rearrangement joins TRBV6-1 to TRBJ2-1; 8 bases are a match to TRBD1. The CDR3 runs 15 residues. J gave up 8 bases and V 6 bases, and 12 bases lay outside the gene matches. Germline CDR1 and CDR2: MNHNS and SASEGT. The CDR3 bases are TGTGCCAGCAGACTGACAGGGGATGGAATGGATGAGCAGTTCTTC. Its protein is CASRLTGDGMDEQFF.

This chain joins TRBV5-6 and TRBJ1-1; D gene uncertain. In germline, CDR1 is SGHDT, CDR2 YYEEEE. V lost 1 base, J lost 0 bases, and 7 bases lay in between. CDR3 length equals 14 residues. The CDR3 sequence: CASSLYSLNTEAFF. CDR3 bases: TGTGCCAGCAGCTTGTATTCCTTGAACACTGAAGCTTTCTTT.

This sequence joins TRBV2 and TRBJ2-1, with TRBD2 matching over 9 bases. This CDR3 comprises 18 residues. The junction had 11 bases not matched to a gene; V was cut back by 5 bases and J by 0 bases. Germline V gene lookup returns CDR1 SNHLY and CDR2 FYNNEI. Written as DNA, the CDR3 is TGTGCCAGCAGTCCGGGACTAGCCCTCTTAAGCTCCTACAATGAGCAGTTCTTC. Protein sequence: CASSPGLALLSSYNEQFF.

This chain links TRBV12-3 or TRBV12-4 with TRBJ2-2; TRBD2 is a possible D gene (5 bases). Trimming cost V 2 bases and J 3 bases, with 7 bases left between them. This CDR3 is 14 amino acids long. As DNA, the CDR3 is TGTGCCAGCAGTTTAAAACTAGACACCGGGGAGCTGTTTTTT. Amino acid sequence: CASSLKLDTGELFF.

The J gene is TRBJ2-3, the V gene TRBV6-1, with 7 bases identical to TRBD2. J was trimmed by 3 bases and V by 4 bases; bases with no gene match: 7. The length of the CDR3 is 15 residues. Germline assignment: CDR1 MNHNS and CDR2 SASEGT. CDR3 nucleotides: TGTGCCAGCAGTGTGAGGCTAGCGGCTACAGATACGCAGTATTTT. Its protein product is CASSVRLAATDTQYF.

The chain combines TRBV20-1 with TRBJ1-2, with D maybe TRBD1 (6 bases). V lost 0 bases and J 5 bases, leaving 13 bases between the germline ends. Germline CDR1 is DFQATT and CDR2 is SNEGSKA (reference sequence). This CDR3 spans 14 amino acids. The CDR3 DNA sequence: TGCAGTGCTAGAGATCCGCGACAGGTTTATGGCTACACCTTC. Translation gives CSARDPRQVYGYTF.

This sequence joins TRBV30 and TRBJ2-1, with 8 bases lining up with TRBD2. V lost 7 bases and J lost 1; bases outside the gene matches: 9. The CDR3 runs 15 residues. Germline V CDR1 and CDR2: GTSNPN, SVGIG (reference sequence). The CDR3 region has the DNA TGTGCCTTGGACCTCCGGGGGGGATCCTACAATGAGCAGTTCTTC. It is translated as CALDLRGGSYNEQFF.

This clonotype was picked up a small number of times. The gene calls are TRBV12-3 or TRBV12-4 and TRBJ1-4, with D possibly being TRBD1 (5 bases). CDR3 length equals 16 residues. V dropped 2 bases and J dropped 6 bases, with 16 bases sitting between them. This CDR3 is CASSLQLVGVDEKLFF. CDR3 nucleotide sequence: TGTGCCAGCAGTTTACAGTTGGTAGGGGTGGATGAAAAACTGTTTTTT.

The V call is TRBV25-1, the J call TRBJ2-2, with TRBD2 identical over 10 bases. The CDR3 contains 15 residues. V trimming: 6 bases; J trimming: 7 bases; junction bases outside the gene matches: 8. Germline CDR1 and CDR2: MGHDK and SYGVNS. CDR3 nucleotides: TGTGCCAGCAGCGGACTAGCGGCGGGCGGCGGGGAGCTGTTTTTT. Encoded protein: CASSGLAAGGGELFF.

This clonotype has only a few counts. This chain joins TRBV18 and TRBJ2-1; TRBD1 or TRBD2 may be the D gene (6 bases each). The CDR3 has 16 amino acids. The V end was cut by 0 bases, the J end by 3 bases, with 12 bases between. Germline CDR1 is KGHSH and CDR2 is LQKENI. CDR3 loop: CASSPPSGAFYNEQFF. The CDR3 nucleotides are TGTGCCAGCTCACCACCGTCGGGGGCCTTCTACAATGAGCAGTTCTTC.

This clonotype was counted many times. The chain carries TRBV20-1 and TRBJ2-3; no clear D gene. Germline values: CDR1 DFQATT, CDR2 SNEGSKA (reference sequence). The CDR3 runs to 12 residues. The germline V and J ends were trimmed by 1 base and 6 bases, with 8 bases remaining between them. This chain's CDR3 is CSARGGFDTQYF. The CDR3 DNA follows: TGCAGTGCTAGAGGGGGTTTCGATACGCAGTATTTT.

The table lists this clonotype with a few counts. The V and J genes are TRBV9 and TRBJ2-1, with D unclear. Per the germline V gene, CDR1 is SGDLS and CDR2 is YYNGEE. The germline V and J ends were trimmed by 0 bases and 9 bases, with 13 bases remaining between them. The CDR3 consists of 14 residues. The CDR3 loop reads CASSVEGDGFEQFF. CDR3 coding DNA: TGTGCCAGCAGCGTAGAAGGAGACGGTTTTGAGCAGTTCTTC.